The 23 T cell receptor beta chains listed next were all sequenced from one sample in a study of blood T cell repertoires in COVID-19. The method was immunoSEQ multiplex PCR; TCRdb's version includes in-frame clones alone and lacks a portion of them. The sample consists of about 220,000 clones, 84% of them appearing once. Sequenced input: PBMCs or T cells enriched from blood (not recorded which). These receptors all stem from a woman between 35 and 50 years old who had recovered from COVID-19.

The chain links TRBV12-3 or TRBV12-4 to TRBJ1-2, with D unclear. This CDR3 contains 13 residues. V was pared by 1 base and J by 8 bases, with 11 bases between. CDR3 nucleotide sequence: TGTGCCAGCAGTTTAGGCCCCCAGGCGGGCTACACCTTC. It encodes CASSLGPQAGYTF.

V usage is TRBV28 and J usage is TRBJ2-7, with D unresolved. This CDR3 comprises 11 residues. V lost 10 bases and J 3 bases, leaving 10 bases between the germline ends. The germline CDR1 and CDR2 sequences are MDHEN and SYDVKM. The CDR3 sequence is CATSPYYEQYF. The CDR3 nucleotides read TGTGCCACGAGCCCTTACTACGAGCAGTACTTC. Complete variable domain (other parts from reference TRBV28 and TRBJ2-7): DVKVTQSSRYLVKRTGEKVFLECVQDMDHENMFWYRQDPGLGLRLIYFSYDVKMKEKGDIPEGYSVSREKKERFSLILESASTNQTSMYLCATSPYYEQYFGPGTRLTVT.

The chain recombines TRBV5-5 with TRBJ1-4, with D possibly being TRBD1 (5 bases). Trimming took off 2 bases at V and 5 bases at J, with 13 bases between the two ends. CDR3 length equals 15 residues. Germline CDR1 is SGHKS and CDR2 is YYEKEE (reference sequence). For the CDR3, the DNA is TGTGCCAGCAGCTTCGTCGGGACTCACAATGAAAAACTGTTTTTT. This gives the protein CASSFVGTHNEKLFF.

The chain is built from TRBV5-4 and TRBJ2-3; D call uncertain. V shed 4 bases and J shed 9 bases, with 12 bases lying between them. Looked up from germline, CDR1 is SGHNT and CDR2 is YYREEE (reference sequence). This CDR3 has 12 residues. DNA for the CDR3: TGTGCCAGCAGCACACAACCCCAGACGCAGTATTTT. Protein product: CASSTQPQTQYF.

The CDR3 DNA sequence: TGTGCCAGCAGCCCTATGATTAGCGGGAGGTCGGAGACCCAGTACTTC. It is translated as CASSPMISGRSETQYF. The V call is TRBV11-3, the J call TRBJ2-5; 10 positions agree with TRBD2. Germline V lookup: CDR1 SGHNT, CDR2 YENEEA. The CDR3 has 16 amino acids. V lost 5 bases to trimming and J lost 5 bases; unmatched junction nucleotides: 11.

Details on this clone: Germline and junction disagree at one end, which may indicate a read error. This sequence joins TRBV18 and TRBJ1-2; a weak D match, TRBD1 (5 bases). This CDR3 has 14 residues. CDR1 and CDR2 (germline): KGHSH, LQKENI. The CDR3 sequence is CASSTEQDNSGYTF. DNA for the CDR3: TGTGCCAGCTCAACGGAACAGGATAACTCTGGCTACACCTTC.

V usage is TRBV11-3 and J usage is TRBJ1-2; TRBD1 agrees at 7 bases. The CDR3 is made up of 16 amino acids. With V trimmed by 0 bases and J by 6 bases, 10 bases remained unmatched. Germline CDR1 SGHNT, CDR2 YENEEA. CDR3 in amino acids: CASSLEVQGTGDGYTF. CDR3 nucleotides: TGTGCCAGCAGCTTAGAGGTACAGGGGACGGGCGATGGCTACACCTTC.

The chain uses TRBV2 and TRBJ2-5; D possibly corresponds to TRBD1 (5 bases). CDR3 size: 13 residues. Germline V CDR1 and CDR2: SNHLY, FYNNEI. Trimming pared 4 bases from V and 1 base from J, leaving 7 bases between. The DNA for the CDR3 is TGTGCCAGCAGTGGACAGTTCCAAGAGACCCAGTACTTC. This gives the protein CASSGQFQETQYF.

This clone was counted a single time. The chain uses TRBV5-4 and TRBJ1-2; 7 nucleotides match TRBD1. V shed 4 bases and J 0 bases; nucleotides not matched to a gene: 6. The germline gives CDR1 SGHNT, CDR2 YYREEE (reference sequence). The CDR3 runs to 15 residues. The chain's CDR3 is CASSRRQGTNYGYTF. CDR3 DNA sequence: TGTGCCAGCAGCCGGCGACAGGGAACTAACTATGGCTACACCTTC.

The chain links TRBV5-1 to TRBJ2-3; the D is unclear. From germline, CDR1 is SGHRS and CDR2 YFSETQ. CDR3 size: 14 residues. Trimming shortened V by 0 bases and J by 3 bases, and 8 bases separated the two germline ends. The CDR3 DNA is TGCGCCAGCAGCTTGGAGGTGACAACAGATACGCAGTATTTT. This translates into CASSLEVTTDTQYF. The full variable domain, with the rest looked up from reference TRBV5-1 and TRBJ2-3, is KAGVTQTPRYLIKTRGQQVTLSCSPISGHRSVSWYQQTPGQGLQFLFEYFSETQRNKGNFPGRFSGRQFSNSRSEMNVSTLELGDSALYLCASSLEVTTDTQYFGPGTRLTVL.

J is TRBJ2-5 and V is TRBV19, with TRBD2 identical over 16 bases. With V trimmed by 5 bases and J by 5 bases, 5 bases remained unmatched. Germline-derived CDR1 and CDR2 are LNHDA and SQIVND (reference sequence). The CDR3 is 16 amino acids. Here the CDR3 reads CASSLGTSGRGETQYF. The CDR3 nucleotides read TGTGCCAGTAGTCTGGGGACTAGCGGGAGGGGGGAGACCCAGTACTTC.

The rearrangement links TRBV7-9 to TRBJ2-1; D perhaps matches TRBD2 (6 bases). The CDR3 sequence is 16 residues long. Deletions cut 5 bases from V and 4 bases from J, with 18 bases between. The germline gives CDR1 SEHNR, CDR2 FQNEAQ (reference sequence). The CDR3 region has the DNA TGTGCCAGCAGCCCCAGGATCGGGAGTGGGTACAATGAGCAGTTCTTC. Translation gives CASSPRIGSGYNEQFF.

This chain links TRBV19 with TRBJ1-2; D uncertain. The CDR3 has 13 amino acids. CDR1 LNHDA and CDR2 SQIVND come from the germline V gene (reference sequence). The V and J ends lost 3 bases and 3 bases respectively, with 8 bases between them. For the CDR3, the DNA is TGTGCCAGTAGTATTCGGCGGGACTATGGCTACACCTTC. Its translation: CASSIRRDYGYTF. The full variable domain, in which reference TRBV19 and TRBJ1-2 provide the parts outside the CDR3, is DGGITQSPKYLFRKEGQNVTLSCEQNLNHDAMYWYRQDPGQGLRLIYYSQIVNDFQKGDIAEGYSVSREKKESFPLTVTSAQKNPTAFYLCASSIRRDYGYTFGSGTRLTVV.

The chain carries TRBV5-4 and TRBJ1-2; TRBD1 aligns across 7 bases. The CDR3 is made up of 14 amino acids. CDR1 SGHNT and CDR2 YYREEE come from the germline V gene (reference sequence). Trimming took 0 bases from V and 3 from J; bases not matched to a gene: 2. This CDR3 is CASSLEDRDYGYTF. The CDR3 DNA is TGTGCCAGCAGCTTGGAAGACAGGGACTATGGCTACACCTTC.

The chain combines TRBV5-1 with TRBJ1-4, with D tentatively TRBD1 (5 bases). Germline V gives CDR1 SGHRS, CDR2 YFSETQ. This CDR3 is built from 15 residues. Trimming shortened V by 3 bases and J by 7 bases, and 16 bases separated the two germline ends. CDR3 DNA: TGCGCCAGCAGCTACGACAGAGCAAAGGGTGAAAAACTGTTTTTT. Amino acid sequence: CASSYDRAKGEKLFF.

The genes are TRBV6-5 and TRBJ1-5; 9 nucleotides align to TRBD1. There are 15 residues in the CDR3. CDR1 is MNHEY, CDR2 SVGAGI, per germline. V was pared by 5 bases and J by 6 bases, with 8 bases of the junction left unmatched. CDR3 amino acids: CASSPTGGGSQPQHF. CDR3 bases: TGTGCCAGCAGTCCAACAGGGGGCGGGAGTCAGCCCCAGCATTTT.

This clone was recorded a few times. The rearrangement links TRBV28 to TRBJ2-7, with TRBD2 matching 13 bases. The CDR3 is 20 residues long. Trimming removed 2 bases from V and 0 bases from J; junction bases left unmatched: 13. CDR1 MDHEN and CDR2 SYDVKM come from the germline V gene. CDR3 amino acids: CASSLGFKLAGGPFSYEQYF. The CDR3 DNA reads as TGTGCCAGCAGTTTAGGCTTTAAACTAGCGGGAGGGCCGTTCTCCTACGAGCAGTACTTC.

This chain joins TRBV28 and TRBJ2-1; TRBD2 aligns across 7 bases. The V segment lost 3 bases and the J segment 9 bases; nucleotides outside the gene matches: 8. CDR1 and CDR2 (germline): MDHEN, SYDVKM. This CDR3 contains 14 residues. CDR3 nucleotides: TGTGCCAGCAGTTTCTCTAGCGGTTGGGGTGAGCAGTTCTTC. It is translated as CASSFSSGWGEQFF.

The chain uses TRBV2 and TRBJ2-3; D remains ambiguous. From germline, CDR1 is SNHLY and CDR2 FYNNEI. This CDR3 contains 11 residues. Trimming stripped 6 bases from V and 2 bases from J, with 3 bases between. The CDR3 loop reads CASSVTDTQYF. Here the CDR3 DNA reads TGTGCCAGCAGCGTCACAGATACGCAGTATTTT.

This clone was seen just once. The chain links TRBV18 to TRBJ1-5; D may be TRBD1 (6 bases). Looked up from germline, CDR1 is KGHSH and CDR2 is LQKENI. CDR3 length: 15 residues. V lost 3 bases, J lost 7 bases, and 16 bases lay in between. The DNA for the CDR3 is TGTGCCAGCTCACCGGGGGGGCAGGGTGAGCAGCCCCAGCATTTT. Protein product: CASSPGGQGEQPQHF.

This clone was seen only once. The gene calls are TRBV5-6 and TRBJ2-3; possibly TRBD2 for D (5 bases). V was cut by 2 bases and J by 0 bases, with 13 bases left in between. Germline CDR1 is SGHDT and CDR2 is YYEEEE. The CDR3 extends over 16 amino acids. The CDR3 sequence is CASSLVSGTSTDTQYF. In DNA, the CDR3 is TGTGCCAGCAGCTTAGTCAGCGGTACTAGCACAGATACGCAGTATTTT. The entire variable domain, with the rest obtained from reference TRBV5-6 and TRBJ2-3, is as follows: DAGVTQSPTHLIKTRGQQVTLRCSPKSGHDTVSWYQQALGQGPQFIFQYYEEEERQRGNFPDRFSGHQFPNYSSELNVNALLLGDSALYLCASSLVSGTSTDTQYFGPGTRLTVL.

The rearrangement joins TRBV20-1 to TRBJ2-1, with D perhaps matching TRBD1 (5 bases). CDR3 size: 10 residues. Germline V CDR1 and CDR2: DFQATT, SNEGSKA (reference sequence). The V gene lost 7 bases and the J gene lost 7 bases, with 8 bases spanning the gap. CDR3 residues: CSDRMNEQFF. CDR3 DNA sequence: TGCAGTGACAGGATGAATGAGCAGTTCTTC.

This chain's CDR3 is CASSDPGATNEKLFF. The CDR3 DNA reads TGTGCCAGCAGTGACCCGGGGGCAACTAATGAAAAACTGTTTTTT. The chain recombines TRBV25-1 with TRBJ1-4, with TRBD1 as a possible D gene (5 bases). The CDR3 runs 15 residues. Germline CDR1 is MGHDK and CDR2 is SYGVNS. V was clipped by 3 bases and J by 0 bases, with 8 bases between them.